These 3 T cell receptor beta chains were sequenced from one sample in a study of cytomegalovirus exposure and HLA in healthy donors (TCRdb year 2017). Libraries were built with the immunoSEQ multiplex PCR assay. For the multiplex PCR, a mixture combining 60 forward primers for TCR Vbeta segments and 13 reverse primers for TCR Jbeta segments was used. As stored in TCRdb, this immuneACCESS dataset retains in-frame rearrangements with V and J assigned. A fraction of the clones does not appear; measured against another copy, unresolved V genes explain less than half of the discrepancy, and the remainder lacks a known reason. The sample contains about 140,000 clones, about 80% of them found a single time. The leading ten clones occupy roughly 10% of the sample. Source material: PBMCs. These receptors were collected from a woman aged 60 to 75 in good health and CMV-seropositive.

The chain combines TRBV21-1 with TRBJ2-1; the listed D gene, TRBD1, was not tested against the DNA. TRBV21-1 is termed a pseudogene. The CDR3 is 15 amino acids. For the CDR3, the DNA is TGTGCCAGCAGCCCGGCAGGGCTAAAGGAAAGTGAGCAGTTCTTC. Its translation: CASSPAGLKESEQFF.

V is TRBV11-2 and J is TRBJ2-7; TRBD1 matches 7 bases. V was clipped by 5 bases and J by 3 bases; unmatched bases: 4. Germline V gene sequence: CDR1 SGHAT, CDR2 FQNNGV. This CDR3 comprises 13 residues. CDR3 DNA: TGTGCCAGCAGCAAGGGACAGCTCTACGAGCAGTACTTC. Protein product: CASSKGQLYEQYF.

The chain couples TRBV5-4 to TRBJ2-2, with 14 positions matching TRBD2. This CDR3 comprises 17 residues. V trimming: 4 bases; J trimming: 4 bases; junction bases outside the gene matches: 6. Per germline, CDR1 SGHNT and CDR2 YYREEE (reference sequence). This CDR3 reads CASSDGTSGSITGELFF. The CDR3 nucleotides are TGTGCCAGCAGCGATGGGACTAGCGGGAGTATCACCGGGGAGCTGTTTTTT.